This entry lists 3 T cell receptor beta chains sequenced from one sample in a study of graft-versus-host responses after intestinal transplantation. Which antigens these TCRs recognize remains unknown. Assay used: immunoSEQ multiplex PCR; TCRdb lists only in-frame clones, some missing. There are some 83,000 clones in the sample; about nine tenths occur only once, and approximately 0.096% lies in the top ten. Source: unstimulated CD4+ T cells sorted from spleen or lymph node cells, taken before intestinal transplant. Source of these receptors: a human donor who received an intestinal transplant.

The CDR3 bases are TGTGCCAGCAGCGTAGGGGGGCCCGGCGGGGGGGCGGGAGATACGCAGTATTTT. This translates into CASSVGGPGGGAGDTQYF. V and J are TRBV9 and TRBJ2-3; 9 nucleotides align to TRBD2. V dropped 0 bases and J dropped 5; count of bases not matched to a gene: 13. CDR3 length: 18 amino acids. Germline V gives CDR1 SGDLS, CDR2 YYNGEE.

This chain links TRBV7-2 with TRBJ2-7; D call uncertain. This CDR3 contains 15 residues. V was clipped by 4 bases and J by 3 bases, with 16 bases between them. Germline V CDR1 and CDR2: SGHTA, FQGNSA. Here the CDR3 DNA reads TGTGCCAGCAGCTCCCAGCAAGGCAGGTACTACGAGCAGTACTTC. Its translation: CASSSQQGRYYEQYF. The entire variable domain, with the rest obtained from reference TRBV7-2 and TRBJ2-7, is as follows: GAGVSQSPSNKVTEKGKDVELRCDPISGHTALYWYRQSLGQGLEFLIYFQGNSAPDKSGLPSDRFSAERTGGSVSTLTIQRTQQEDSAVYLCASSSQQGRYYEQYFGPGTRLTVT.

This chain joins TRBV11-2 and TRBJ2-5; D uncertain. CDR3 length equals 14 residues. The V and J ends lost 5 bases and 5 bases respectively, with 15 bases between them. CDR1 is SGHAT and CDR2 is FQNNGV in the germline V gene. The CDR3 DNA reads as TGTGCCAGCAGCCCCCAAAGGAGATGGGAGACCCAGTACTTC. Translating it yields CASSPQRRWETQYF.